What follows are 3 T cell receptor beta chains derived from one specimen sequenced in a study of T cells in Graves' hyperthyroidism and ophthalmopathy. TCR beta CDR3 regions were amplified from RNA. Using the HTBI primer set, a first-round RT-PCR was run on the TCR CDR3. TCRdb fed the multiplex PCR reads into MiXCR, producing one record per CDR3 protein. The sample shows 700,000 or so distinct CDR3 sequences, around 15% of them seen only once. The sequenced sample was blood. Receptors were obtained from a woman aged 50 to 65 with Graves' ophthalmopathy.

The genes are TRBV20-1 and TRBJ1-2, with D possibly TRBD1 on 6 matching bases. CDR1 and CDR2 from the germline V gene are DFQATT and SNEGSKA (reference sequence). The CDR3 extends over 14 amino acids. V lost 3 bases to trimming and J lost 0 bases, with 11 bases between them. The CDR3 bases are TGCAGTGCTAGCGATGGGGGGCCTAACTATGGCTACACCTTC. Protein sequence: CSASDGGPNYGYTF.

This clonotype was picked up many times. V is TRBV7-2 and J is TRBJ2-7, with 11 bases aligning to TRBD1. The CDR3 length is 16 residues. After removal of 6 bases from V and 3 bases from J, the junction contained 10 bases not matched to a gene. Germline V gene data show CDR1 as SGHTA and CDR2 as FQGNSA. The chain's CDR3 is CASSSGQGATYYEQYF. CDR3 coding DNA: TGTGCCAGCAGTTCCGGACAGGGGGCTACCTACTACGAGCAGTACTTC.

This clonotype has ten or more counts. V gene TRBV12-3 or TRBV12-4 combines with J gene TRBJ1-1; the D is unclear. V gave up 5 bases and J gave up 3 bases, with 16 bases separating them. This CDR3 comprises 15 residues. The CDR3 is CASSTLITQYTEAFF. The CDR3 DNA is TGTGCCAGCAGTACCTTGATAACACAGTACACTGAAGCTTTCTTT.